This TCR beta chain was retrieved from a study of blood T cell repertoires in COVID-19. Germline lookup yields CDR1 SEHNR and CDR2 FQNEAQ (reference sequence). With V trimmed by 5 bases and J by 4 bases, 5 bases remained unmatched. The length of the CDR3 is 13 residues. The table came from immunoSEQ multiplex PCR; TCRdb's copy has only in-frame clones and leaves some out. The sample records 120,000 to 150,000 clones, roughly 89% being singletons. In this sample, this clone turned up once. Sequencing used PBMCs or T cells enriched from blood (not recorded which). The clonotype was recovered from a woman aged 50 to 60 who had been exposed to COVID-19. The rearrangement joins TRBV7-9 to TRBJ2-7; the match to TRBD1 covers 7 bases. The CDR3 reads CASSLAQGYEQYF. The DNA for the CDR3 is TGTGCCAGCAGCCTCGCACAGGGGTACGAGCAGTACTTC.